The 29 T cell receptor beta chains presented below share a single source sample, sequenced in a study of a mutant IDH1 vaccine in newly diagnosed glioma. The assay was immunoSEQ multiplex PCR, and TCRdb's table has in-frame clones only and misses some. Counted here are around 58,000 clones, about 81% occurring once; the ten biggest clones make up roughly 3.5%. As to time point: week 5, during vaccination. Vaccinated patients received 300 ug of mutant IDH1 20-mer peptide per dose, with topical imiquimod. Their recognized antigens are unknown. Sample: PBMCs, taken from a glioma patient whose treatment included an IDH1 peptide vaccine. These receptor sequences come from a man under 40 with glioma.

V and J are TRBV7-4 and TRBJ1-5; TRBD1 matches 7 bases. This CDR3 has 20 residues. V shed 4 bases and J 0 bases; nucleotides not matched to a gene: 18. CDR1 and CDR2 (germline): SGHVT, SQSDAQ. This chain's CDR3 is CASSSDLGGTASYSNQPQHF. In DNA form, the CDR3 reads TGTGCCAGCAGCTCGGATTTGGGCGGGACAGCCTCGTATAGCAATCAGCCCCAGCATTTT.

A remark on this clone: At one end the junction does not follow the germline gene, possibly because of a read error. This sequence joins TRBV28 and TRBJ1-5, with TRBD1 matching over 8 bases. The length of the CDR3 is 12 residues. CDR1 is MDHEN, CDR2 SYDVKM, per germline. In DNA form, the CDR3 reads TGTGCCAGCAGTTTAGGACAGGGAGGGATGAATTTT. Its protein product is CASSLGQGGMNF.

The rearrangement links TRBV28 to TRBJ2-3; unclear D gene. V lost 4 bases and J 8 bases, leaving 7 bases between the germline ends. The CDR3 consists of 11 residues. In germline, CDR1 is MDHEN, CDR2 SYDVKM. The CDR3 is CASSSTRTQYF. In DNA form, the CDR3 reads TGTGCCAGCAGTTCGACACGTACGCAGTATTTT.

The chain has TRBV4-1 and TRBJ2-5; 14 bases line up with TRBD2. Germline V lookup: CDR1 MGHRA, CDR2 YSYEKL. V lost 2 bases, J lost 5 bases, and 16 bases stayed unmatched. The CDR3 sequence is 20 residues long. The CDR3 nucleotides are TGCGCCAGCAGCCAAAATCCTTGGACTAGCGGGGGGCCCCAACGGGAGACCCAGTACTTC. Translation gives CASSQNPWTSGGPQRETQYF.

This chain connects TRBV5-5 to TRBJ2-2, with a tentative D call TRBD1 (6 bases). Trimming left V 5 bases short and J 0 bases short, with 11 bases between. The CDR3 has 15 residues. Germline CDR1 SGHKS, CDR2 YYEKEE (reference sequence). In DNA form, the CDR3 reads TGTGCCAGCAGACGCGGACAGACGAACACCGGGGAGCTGTTTTTT. Translating gives CASRRGQTNTGELFF. The variable domain in full, completed from reference TRBV5-5 and TRBJ2-2, reads DAGVTQSPTHLIKTRGQQVTLRCSPISGHKSVSWYQQVLGQGPQFIFQYYEKEERGRGNFPDRFSARQFPNYSSELNVNALLLGDSALYLCASRRGQTNTGELFFGEGSRLTVL.

CDR3 coding DNA: TGCGCCAGCAGTGAGTCTGGCGGACAGCCCCAGCATTTT. It translates to CASSESGGQPQHF. J is TRBJ1-5 and V is TRBV10-1; D not resolved. Germline lookup yields CDR1 WNHNN and CDR2 SYGVQD (reference sequence). There are 13 residues in the CDR3. The V end lost 0 bases, the J end lost 7 bases, and 7 bases lay between the germline ends.

This clone was observed a single time. The gene calls are TRBV6-5 and TRBJ2-2; weak D call: TRBD1 (6 bases). Germline V gene data show CDR1 as MNHEY and CDR2 as SVGAGI. CDR3 size: 12 residues. V shed 7 bases and J shed 6 bases, with 9 bases lying between them. In DNA form, the CDR3 reads TGTGCCAGCACGAACAGGGCCGGGGAGCTGTTTTTT. It codes for CASTNRAGELFF.

J is TRBJ1-1 and V is TRBV2; D is perhaps TRBD1 (5 bases). This CDR3 is built from 14 residues. V lost 4 bases to trimming and J lost 7 bases, with 16 bases between them. Looked up from germline, CDR1 is SNHLY and CDR2 is FYNNEI. The CDR3 nucleotides are TGTGCCAGCAGTGGGCTGGGGGGGAAAGGTGAAGCTTTCTTT. Its translation: CASSGLGGKGEAFF.

The chain recombines TRBV7-9 with TRBJ2-2; 11 bases align to TRBD2. J was trimmed by 5 bases and V by 5 bases; bases with no gene match: 7. The CDR3 covers 16 residues. Per germline, CDR1 SEHNR and CDR2 FQNEAQ (reference sequence). In DNA form, the CDR3 reads TGTGCCAGCAGCCAGTGGTCTAGCGGGGGGACCGGGGAGCTGTTTTTT. It is translated as CASSQWSSGGTGELFF.

To note about this clone: At one end the junction does not follow the germline gene, possibly because of a read error. The chain employs TRBV6-5 and TRBJ1-1; TRBD1 matches at 8 bases. CDR1 is MNHEY and CDR2 is SVGAGI in the germline V gene. The CDR3 contains 13 residues. The CDR3 coding sequence is TGTGCCAGCAGTAACTCCAGGGGGCGTGAAGCTTTCTTT. It translates to CASSNSRGREAFF.

V is TRBV14 and J is TRBJ1-1, with a weak D call TRBD1 (6 bases). CDR3 size: 13 residues. Germline CDR1 and CDR2: SGHDN and FVKESK. Trimming cost V 5 bases and J 4 bases, with 11 bases left between them. This CDR3 is CASSLKGGTEAFF. CDR3 sequence (DNA): TGTGCCAGCAGCTTAAAAGGGGGCACTGAAGCTTTCTTT. The whole variable domain, filled in from reference TRBV14 and TRBJ1-1, reads EAGVTQFPSHSVIEKGQTVTLRCDPISGHDNLYWYRRVMGKEIKFLLHFVKESKQDESGMPNNRFLAERTGGTYSTLKVQPAELEDSGVYFCASSLKGGTEAFFGQGTRLTVV.

The gene calls are TRBV2 and TRBJ2-1; 9 bases are shared with TRBD1. After removal of 6 bases from V and 6 bases from J, the junction contained 15 bases not matched to a gene. The CDR3 is 17 residues long. From germline, CDR1 is SNHLY and CDR2 FYNNEI. CDR3 sequence (DNA): TGTGCCAGCAGACCTCTGGGACAGGGTTTGAGAAGCAATGAGCAGTTCTTC. Residues: CASRPLGQGLRSNEQFF.

The rearrangement links TRBV5-6 to TRBJ2-3; TRBD1 is a possible D gene (5 bases). Germline CDR1 and CDR2: SGHDT and YYEEEE. V lost 0 bases to trimming and J lost 3 bases, with 14 bases between them. This CDR3 spans 16 amino acids. CDR3 sequence: CASSLGGPSLTDTQYF. The CDR3 coding sequence is TGTGCCAGCAGCTTGGGGGGCCCCTCTTTAACAGATACGCAGTATTTT.

J is TRBJ2-7 and V is TRBV5-1, with a tentative D call TRBD2 (5 bases). V was trimmed by 0 bases and J by 1 base, leaving 14 bases between them. In germline, CDR1 is SGHRS, CDR2 YFSETQ. The CDR3 sequence is 16 residues long. This chain's CDR3 is CASSLGGPSPSYEQYF. CDR3 nucleotide sequence: TGCGCCAGCAGCTTGGGAGGGCCGTCCCCGTCCTACGAGCAGTACTTC.

In its sample, this clone was seen once. This rearrangement joins TRBV5-4 to TRBJ2-1; possibly TRBD2 for D (5 bases). CDR3 length: 19 amino acids. CDR1 and CDR2 (germline): SGHNT, YYREEE (reference sequence). Trimming took 3 bases from V and 0 from J, leaving 22 bases between them. CDR3 loop: CASSSLEAQRLSSYNEQFF. Written as DNA, the CDR3 is TGTGCCAGCAGCTCTCTGGAGGCCCAACGATTAAGCTCCTACAATGAGCAGTTCTTC.

The chain has TRBV6-5 and TRBJ2-7; possibly TRBD1 for D (6 bases). In germline, CDR1 is MNHEY, CDR2 SVGAGI. The CDR3 is 15 residues long. The V and J ends lost 6 bases and 3 bases respectively, with 18 bases between them. This chain's CDR3 is CASSTDRPTYYEQYF. The CDR3 nucleotides read TGTGCCAGCAGCACTGACAGGCCAACCTACTACGAGCAGTACTTC.

J is TRBJ1-2 and V is TRBV29-1; 9 bases agree with TRBD1. Germline CDR1 is SQVTM and CDR2 is ANQGSEA. The V segment lost 3 bases and the J segment 4 bases; nucleotides outside the gene matches: 9. CDR3 length: 15 residues. The CDR3 region has the DNA TGCAGCGTTGATCGCCCGGACAGGGGCATCTATGGCTACACCTTC. Protein: CSVDRPDRGIYGYTF.

The CDR3, as DNA: TGTGCCAGCAGCCAAGATAAACTAGCGGGGGGCCGGGCAGATACGCAGTATTTT. It encodes CASSQDKLAGGRADTQYF. The gene calls are TRBV4-2 and TRBJ2-3; 12 nucleotides line up with TRBD2. Trimming cost V 0 bases and J 4 bases; bases outside gene matches: 8. This CDR3 has 18 residues. The germline V gene has CDR1 LGHNA and CDR2 YNFKEQ.

The V call is TRBV5-4, the J call TRBJ1-2; D call uncertain. The V end was cut by 0 bases, the J end by 4 bases, with 7 bases between. CDR1 is SGHNT and CDR2 is YYREEE in the germline V gene (reference sequence). CDR3 size: 13 residues. The CDR3 here is CASSLDLLYGYTF. The CDR3 nucleotides are TGTGCCAGCAGCTTGGACCTGCTCTATGGCTACACCTTC. Using reference TRBV5-4 and TRBJ1-2 for the parts outside the CDR3, the full variable domain is ETGVTQSPTHLIKTRGQQVTLRCSSQSGHNTVSWYQQALGQGPQFIFQYYREEENGRGNFPPRFSGLQFPNYSSELNVNALELDDSALYLCASSLDLLYGYTFGSGTRLTVV.

The chain uses TRBV28 and TRBJ2-1; D gene uncertain. Germline V lookup: CDR1 MDHEN, CDR2 SYDVKM. V lost 6 bases and J 3 bases, leaving 3 bases between the germline ends. The CDR3 totals 11 residues. The chain's CDR3 is CASRHYNEQFF. The CDR3 DNA sequence: TGTGCCAGCAGACACTACAATGAGCAGTTCTTC.

This chain uses TRBV7-9 with TRBJ2-3; D is unresolved. The CDR3 spans 15 residues. V was clipped by 5 bases and J by 0 bases, with 12 bases between them. Looked up from germline, CDR1 is SEHNR and CDR2 is FQNEAQ (reference sequence). This CDR3 is CASSRKRLSTDTQYF. The CDR3 DNA reads TGTGCCAGCAGCCGAAAGAGGCTAAGCACAGATACGCAGTATTTT. The whole variable domain, filled in from reference TRBV7-9 and TRBJ2-3, reads DTGVSQNPRHKITKRGQNVTFRCDPISEHNRLYWYRQTLGQGPEFLTYFQNEAQLEKSRLLSDRFSAERPKGSFSTLEIQRTEQGDSAMYLCASSRKRLSTDTQYFGPGTRLTVL.

This chain joins TRBV29-1 and TRBJ2-7; 7 bases are a match to TRBD2. This CDR3 is built from 14 residues. The germline V gene has CDR1 SQVTM and CDR2 ANQGSEA. V lost 6 bases and J lost 3; bases outside the gene matches: 11. CDR3 sequence (DNA): TGCAGCGTACTTGGGGTGACTAGCCACTACGAGCAGTACTTC. Translation: CSVLGVTSHYEQYF.

The chain is built from TRBV27 and TRBJ1-2, with a tentative D call TRBD1 (6 bases). CDR3 length: 15 amino acids. V lost 8 bases and J 1 base, leaving 17 bases between the germline ends. Germline loops: CDR1 MNHEY, CDR2 SMNVEV (reference sequence). CDR3 loop: CASWKDSDFNYGYTF. The CDR3 DNA follows: TGTGCCAGCTGGAAGGACAGTGATTTTAACTATGGCTACACCTTC.

V gene TRBV5-5 combines with J gene TRBJ1-5; D ambiguous. Germline CDR1 and CDR2: SGHKS and YYEKEE (reference sequence). The CDR3 spans 16 residues. Trimming left V 0 bases short and J 0 bases short, with 10 bases between. The CDR3 DNA sequence: TGTGCCAGCAGCTTGGACGGCAGATATAGCAATCAGCCCCAGCATTTT. Translating gives CASSLDGRYSNQPQHF.

Comments on this clone: Germline and junction disagree at one end, which may indicate a read error. The rearrangement joins TRBV7-6 to TRBJ1-2, with TRBD1 matching over 8 bases. The CDR3 totals 11 residues. The germline CDR1 and CDR2 sequences are SGHVS and FNYEAQ. As DNA, the CDR3 is TGTGCCAGCAGCCGGACAGGGATTCCTTTGTTC. This codes for CASSRTGIPLF. Based on the CDR3 plus reference TRBV7-6 and TRBJ1-2, the full variable domain is GAGVSQSPRYKVTKRGQDVALRCDPISGHVSLYWYRQALGQGPEFLTYFNYEAQQDKSGLPNDRFSAERPEGSISTLTIQRTEQRDSAMYRCASSRTGIPLFGSGTRLTVV.

Notes on this clone: The sample holds other DNA sequences that translate to the same CDR3. The chain uses TRBV13 and TRBJ1-1; tentatively, D is TRBD1 (5 bases). Trimming took off 1 base at V and 5 bases at J, with 17 bases between the two ends. The V gene's germline CDR1 is PRHDT and CDR2 FYEKMQ (reference sequence). The CDR3 totals 16 residues. CDR3 loop: CASSLEGARAYTEAFF. In DNA, the CDR3 is TGTGCCAGCAGCTTAGAGGGTGCCAGGGCCTATACTGAAGCTTTCTTT.

In DNA, the CDR3 is TGTGCCAGCAGCTTTGAGGGGCTCGGGGAGACCCAGTACTTC. This sequence encodes CASSFEGLGETQYF. The J gene is TRBJ2-5, the V gene TRBV7-9; D may be TRBD1 or TRBD2 (5 bases each). The germline gives CDR1 SEHNR, CDR2 FQNEAQ (reference sequence). The germline V and J ends were trimmed by 3 bases and 5 bases, with 13 bases remaining between them. This CDR3 contains 14 residues.

The gene calls are TRBV11-2 and TRBJ2-7; D assignment may be TRBD1 or TRBD2 (5 bases each). V gave up 6 bases and J gave up 3 bases, with 24 bases separating them. This CDR3 comprises 17 residues. The germline V gene encodes CDR1 SGHAT and CDR2 FQNNGV. Written as DNA, the CDR3 is TGTGCCAGCAGTAGATCGTTCGAGGACACGGACTTCTACGAGCAGTACTTC. It translates to CASSRSFEDTDFYEQYF.

The chain's CDR3 is CASSDQTSRGETQYF. CDR3 nucleotide sequence: TGCGCCAGCAGTGACCAGACTAGCCGGGGGGAGACCCAGTACTTC. The genes are TRBV10-2 and TRBJ2-5; 7 nucleotides agree with TRBD2. Trimming cost V 3 bases and J 5 bases; bases outside gene matches: 9. Germline CDR1 reads WSHSY; CDR2 reads SAAADI. The CDR3 loop spans 15 amino acids.